The 26 T cell receptor beta chains reported below all come from one sample, sequenced in a study of cytomegalovirus exposure and HLA in healthy donors. The PCR employed 60 Vbeta primers together with 13 Jbeta primers. The repertoire was sequenced with immunoSEQ multiplex PCR; TCRdb's copy has only in-frame clones and lacks some. The data contain around 140,000 clones, around 78% of them singletons. Sequencing was performed on PBMCs. These receptors were obtained from a middle-aged woman in good health and CMV-seropositive.

Points on this clone: Within the sample, other DNA sequences also encode this same CDR3. This chain connects TRBV18 to TRBJ2-5, with D perhaps TRBD1 (6 bases). Germline CDR1 KGHSH, CDR2 LQKENI. Deletions cut 1 base from V and 5 bases from J, with 8 bases between. The CDR3 loop spans 13 amino acids. CDR3 protein: CASSPRQGETQYF. As DNA, the CDR3 is TGTGCCAGCTCACCACGGCAGGGGGAGACCCAGTACTTC.

This clone was counted a few times. The chain is built from TRBV18 and TRBJ1-6; D is possibly TRBD1 (6 bases). The CDR3 spans 15 residues. Trimming pared 3 bases from V and 8 bases from J, leaving 14 bases between. Germline-derived CDR1 and CDR2 are KGHSH and LQKENI. CDR3 loop: CASSPLTGSDSPLHF. CDR3 nucleotide sequence: TGTGCCAGCTCACCCCTGACAGGAAGTGATTCACCCCTCCACTTT.

The V gene is TRBV7-9, the J gene TRBJ1-2; D perhaps matches TRBD1 (5 bases). V was shortened by 0 bases and J by 8 bases, with 13 bases between the two germline ends. Looked up from germline, CDR1 is SEHNR and CDR2 is FQNEAQ (reference sequence). The CDR3 has 14 residues. Here the CDR3 DNA reads TGTGCCAGCAGCTTAGCTGGACAAGGGGAAGGCTACACCTTC. Translating it yields CASSLAGQGEGYTF.

This rearrangement joins TRBV4-1 to TRBJ2-1, with TRBD2 identical over 9 bases. Germline CDR1 is MGHRA and CDR2 is YSYEKL. CDR3 size: 18 residues. Unmatched junction bases numbered 9, after V lost 0 bases and J lost 3 bases. The chain's CDR3 is CASSQDPASGNGYNEQFF. The CDR3 region has the DNA TGCGCCAGCAGCCAAGATCCTGCTAGCGGGAATGGCTACAATGAGCAGTTCTTC.

The J gene is TRBJ2-4, the V gene TRBV28; 7 bases fit TRBD2. This CDR3 is 17 amino acids long. J was trimmed by 2 bases and V by 5 bases; bases with no gene match: 12. CDR1 and CDR2 from the germline V gene are MDHEN and SYDVKM. For the CDR3, the DNA is TGTGCCAGCAGTCCCTCGCTGGCGGGAGTTACCAAAAACATTCAGTACTTC. Translated: CASSPSLAGVTKNIQYF.

This clone was detected once. The chain is built from TRBV27 and TRBJ1-4, with unresolved D. Germline V gene data show CDR1 as MNHEY and CDR2 as SMNVEV (reference sequence). The CDR3 has 14 residues. The germline V and J ends were trimmed by 4 bases and 8 bases, with 14 bases remaining between them. The DNA of the CDR3 is TGTGCCAGCAGTTCCCGGGAGGGAGGGGAAAAACTGTTTTTT. Translation gives CASSSREGGEKLFF.

Only a few counts were recorded for this clone. This chain joins TRBV2 and TRBJ2-1; no definite D call. V lost 2 bases and J lost 4, with 9 bases in between. The CDR3 is 14 residues long. CDR1 is SNHLY and CDR2 is FYNNEI in the germline V gene. The CDR3 spells CASSEMRLYNEQFF. The CDR3 DNA sequence: TGTGCCAGCAGTGAAATGAGGCTTTACAATGAGCAGTTCTTC.

The chain links TRBV10-2 to TRBJ2-1, with D unresolved. The V gene lost 4 bases and the J gene lost 5 bases, with 24 bases spanning the gap. The germline gives CDR1 WSHSY, CDR2 SAAADI. The CDR3 loop spans 18 amino acids. The CDR3 coding sequence is TGCGCCAGCAGTGCCCATGTTGAAAGCCTTATACCCAACAATGAGCAGTTCTTC. Translated, it gives CASSAHVESLIPNNEQFF.

The chain has TRBV29-1 and TRBJ1-1; D is perhaps TRBD1 (5 bases). V lost 7 bases and J 2 bases, leaving 11 bases between the germline ends. This CDR3 spans 12 amino acids. Germline CDR1 reads SQVTM; CDR2 reads ANQGSEA. The CDR3 reads CSATGYNTEAFF. CDR3 nucleotide sequence: TGCAGCGCTACAGGTTATAACACTGAAGCTTTCTTT.

This clone showed up just a few times. V and J are TRBV5-1 and TRBJ2-2, with a tentative D call TRBD1 (5 bases). Germline assignment: CDR1 SGHRS and CDR2 YFSETQ. V was trimmed by 1 base and J by 2 bases, leaving 6 bases between them. The CDR3 length is 14 residues. CDR3 sequence reads: CASSLRTNTGELFF. CDR3 sequence (DNA): TGCGCCAGCAGCTTGAGGACAAACACCGGGGAGCTGTTTTTT.

The chain has TRBV4-2 and TRBJ2-3; 9 positions agree with TRBD2. V lost 1 base to trimming and J lost 1 base; unmatched junction nucleotides: 6. The CDR3 totals 17 residues. From germline, CDR1 is LGHNA and CDR2 YNFKEQ. The chain's CDR3 is CASSQASSSGGTDTQYF. In nucleotides, the CDR3 is TGTGCCAGCAGCCAAGCTTCGTCTAGCGGGGGCACAGATACGCAGTATTTT.

This chain links TRBV29-1 with TRBJ2-7, with 11 bases aligning to TRBD2. Germline V CDR1 and CDR2: SQVTM, ANQGSEA. V trimming: 4 bases; J trimming: 3 bases; junction bases outside the gene matches: 5. This CDR3 contains 14 residues. The CDR3 DNA is TGCAGCGTTGTATCCGGGACTAGCGGCTACGAGCAGTACTTC. Encoded protein: CSVVSGTSGYEQYF.

The rearrangement uses TRBV5-1 and TRBJ2-3, with D tentatively TRBD2 (6 bases). V lost 0 bases to trimming and J lost 2 bases, with 19 bases between them. Germline CDR1 SGHRS, CDR2 YFSETQ. The CDR3 contains 18 residues. CDR3 amino acids: CASSLVLQAGGYTDTQYF. The CDR3 nucleotides read TGCGCCAGCAGCTTGGTACTTCAGGCTGGGGGGTACACAGATACGCAGTATTTT.

This chain joins TRBV28 and TRBJ1-5; D not resolved. The CDR3 has 12 amino acids. V lost 7 bases, J lost 5 bases, and 9 bases lay in between. Germline V CDR1 and CDR2: MDHEN, SYDVKM. In nucleotides, the CDR3 is TGTGCCAGCATGGCCAGTGATCAGCCCCAGCATTTT. This translates into CASMASDQPQHF.

The genes are TRBV6-1 and TRBJ2-7; the match to TRBD1 covers 8 bases. V shed 6 bases, J shed 3 bases, and the junction held 4 bases outside the gene matches. CDR3 length: 13 amino acids. The V gene's germline CDR1 is MNHNS and CDR2 SASEGT. In DNA form, the CDR3 reads TGTGCCAGCAGACTCGGGACAGGCTACGAGCAGTACTTC. The encoded protein is CASRLGTGYEQYF.

The chain recombines TRBV29-1 with TRBJ2-1; 10 bases are shared with TRBD2. The CDR3 is 14 amino acids. V was clipped by 6 bases and J by 4 bases; unmatched bases: 6. The germline V gene encodes CDR1 SQVTM and CDR2 ANQGSEA. This CDR3 is CSVATSGAYNEQFF. The CDR3 nucleotides read TGCAGCGTAGCTACTAGCGGGGCGTACAATGAGCAGTTCTTC.

The rearrangement uses TRBV15 and TRBJ2-5; the D gene is possibly TRBD2 (7 bases). The CDR3 runs to 15 residues. Germline CDR1 LNHNV, CDR2 YYDKDF (reference sequence). Trimming removed 5 bases at V and 7 bases at J, with 20 bases between. DNA for the CDR3: TGTGCCACCAGCCCCCGGGGGGCCCCCACTGGGACCCAGTACTTC. Protein sequence: CATSPRGAPTGTQYF.

CDR3: CASRTYTSGQNYGYTF. The CDR3 nucleotides are TGTGCCAGCAGAACATACACCAGCGGACAGAACTATGGCTACACCTTC. The gene calls are TRBV27 and TRBJ1-2; a weak D match, TRBD1 (6 bases). This CDR3 is 16 amino acids long. The germline V gene has CDR1 MNHEY and CDR2 SMNVEV (reference sequence). V was clipped by 6 bases and J by 2 bases, with 19 bases between them.

The V and J genes are TRBV7-9 and TRBJ1-2; maybe TRBD1 (6 bases). V lost 2 bases, J lost 8 bases, and 21 bases lay in between. The CDR3 is 16 residues long. Germline CDR1 reads SEHNR; CDR2 reads FQNEAQ (reference sequence). The CDR3 DNA is TGTGCCAGCAGCTTACCCCGGGTGGGGGCCAGTGGGGGCTACACCTTC. Translating it yields CASSLPRVGASGGYTF. Full variable domain (missing parts from reference TRBV7-9 and TRBJ1-2): DTGVSQNPRHKITKRGQNVTFRCDPISEHNRLYWYRQTLGQGPEFLTYFQNEAQLEKSRLLSDRFSAERPKGSFSTLEIQRTEQGDSAMYLCASSLPRVGASGGYTFGSGTRLTVV.

The V call is TRBV5-4, the J call TRBJ2-1, with TRBD1 as a possible D gene (6 bases). Germline values: CDR1 SGHNT, CDR2 YYREEE (reference sequence). This CDR3 comprises 16 residues. With 1 base removed from V and 0 bases from J, the gap between germline ends came to 11 bases. Here the CDR3 reads CASSLQRGSSYNEQFF. CDR3 nucleotide sequence: TGTGCCAGCAGCTTGCAGAGGGGGTCCTCCTACAATGAGCAGTTCTTC.

V gene TRBV30 combines with J gene TRBJ2-7, with 8 bases matching TRBD1. Germline values: CDR1 GTSNPN, CDR2 SVGIG (reference sequence). The J segment lost 2 bases and the V segment lost 2 bases, leaving 8 bases of the junction unmatched. The CDR3 has 15 amino acids. CDR3 in amino acids: CAWSPSPGQAYEQYF. DNA for the CDR3: TGTGCCTGGAGTCCCTCACCGGGACAGGCCTACGAGCAGTACTTC.

The chain uses TRBV19 and TRBJ2-1; D remains unclear. The CDR3 sequence is 15 residues long. Germline V CDR1 and CDR2: LNHDA, SQIVND (reference sequence). Deletions cut 8 bases from V and 0 bases from J, with 14 bases between. The CDR3 loop reads CASGRKVLSYNEQFF. Here the CDR3 DNA reads TGTGCCAGTGGTAGAAAAGTACTCTCCTACAATGAGCAGTTCTTC.

The genes are TRBV13 and TRBJ2-7, with a possible D match to TRBD1 (5 bases). V was shortened by 5 bases and J by 3 bases, with 17 bases between the two germline ends. CDR3 length: 15 residues. Germline-derived CDR1 and CDR2 are PRHDT and FYEKMQ (reference sequence). The DNA of the CDR3 is TGTGCCAGCAGCACCTCCCCCTCCACAGGCTACGAGCAGTACTTC. This encodes CASSTSPSTGYEQYF.

This chain joins TRBV28 and TRBJ1-5; 10 bases agree with TRBD1. The V segment lost 4 bases and the J segment 3 bases; nucleotides outside the gene matches: 12. The CDR3 extends over 18 amino acids. Germline V lookup: CDR1 MDHEN, CDR2 SYDVKM. The DNA of the CDR3 is TGTGCCAGCAGTTACTTTACGGACAGGGGGGGATTCAATCAGCCCCAGCATTTT. Translation gives CASSYFTDRGGFNQPQHF.

The V call is TRBV28, the J call TRBJ2-3, with D perhaps matching TRBD2 (5 bases). This CDR3 comprises 16 residues. CDR1 and CDR2 from the germline V gene are MDHEN and SYDVKM. Trimming cost V 4 bases and J 1 base, with 15 bases left between them. The CDR3, as DNA: TGTGCCAGCAGTTCATGGACTCTAAAGGGCACAGATACGCAGTATTTT. Its translation: CASSSWTLKGTDTQYF.

This clone came up a few times. The chain combines TRBV6-6 with TRBJ1-2, with 8 bases that match TRBD1. Trimming cost V 2 bases and J 4 bases; bases outside gene matches: 3. Germline lookup yields CDR1 MNHNY and CDR2 SVGAGI (reference sequence). There are 14 residues in the CDR3. CDR3 sequence reads: CASSYGQGGYGYTF. CDR3 nucleotides: TGTGCCAGCAGTTACGGACAGGGCGGCTATGGCTACACCTTC.